These 4 T cell receptor beta chains were all obtained from the same sample, sequenced in a study of PD-1 blockade in classical Hodgkin lymphoma (TCRdb year 2020). Read against the paper, the sample's time point label means: cycle 4 day 1 (C4D1), after more than five weeks of nivolumab. Relapse after autologous stem cell transplantation had occurred in all trial patients, and cohorts A, B and C were distinguished by prior brentuximab vedotin exposure. Using a Miltenyi CD4+ T cell isolation kit, CD4+ T cells were purified from thawed PBMCs through magnetic negative selection. The library was made by the immunoSEQ multiplex PCR assay. In TCRdb, the immuneACCESS table is reduced to in-frame sequences with V and J assigned. These tables do not hold every clone; where another copy was compared, an unresolved V gene accounts for under half, and the others remain unexplained. This sample gives roughly 32,000 clones in total; roughly 92% of them show up just once. Together, the top ten hold roughly 0.29% of the sample.

Specimen: CD4+ T cells from blood, collected before the fourth cycle of nivolumab. These receptors were taken from a human donor with classical Hodgkin lymphoma.

CDR3 sequence reads: CASSYSYGELFF. The DNA of the CDR3 is TGTGCCAGCAGTTACTCCTACGGGGAGCTGTTTTTT. V gene TRBV6-5 combines with J gene TRBJ2-2; D is undetermined. The CDR3 has 12 residues. V gave up 0 bases and J gave up 7 bases, with 3 bases separating them. CDR1 MNHEY and CDR2 SVGAGI come from the germline V gene.

This chain connects TRBV29-1 to TRBJ2-7; 8 bases are shared with TRBD2. Looked up from germline, CDR1 is SQVTM and CDR2 is ANQGSEA. V lost 5 bases to trimming and J lost 3 bases; unmatched junction nucleotides: 6. This CDR3 contains 13 residues. The CDR3 DNA reads as TGCAGCGTTTCGGCTAGCGGGTTCTACGAGCAGTACTTC. As protein: CSVSASGFYEQYF.

The chain carries TRBV30 and TRBJ1-3, with D hard to call. CDR1 and CDR2 from the germline V gene are GTSNPN and SVGIG (reference sequence). The V and J ends lost 5 bases and 4 bases respectively, with 18 bases between them. There are 15 residues in the CDR3. CDR3 DNA: TGTGCCTGGTTGCTTGTGGACCGAAACGGAAACACCATATATTTT. It encodes CAWLLVDRNGNTIYF.

The DNA of the CDR3 is TGTGCCAGCAGTCCACAGGTCAGCTCCTACGAGCAGTACTTC. This encodes CASSPQVSSYEQYF. This chain uses TRBV11-2 with TRBJ2-7; D possibly corresponds to TRBD1 (5 bases). The CDR3 sequence is 14 residues long. Trimming took off 6 bases at V and 0 bases at J, with 12 bases between the two ends. Germline CDR1 reads SGHAT; CDR2 reads FQNNGV.